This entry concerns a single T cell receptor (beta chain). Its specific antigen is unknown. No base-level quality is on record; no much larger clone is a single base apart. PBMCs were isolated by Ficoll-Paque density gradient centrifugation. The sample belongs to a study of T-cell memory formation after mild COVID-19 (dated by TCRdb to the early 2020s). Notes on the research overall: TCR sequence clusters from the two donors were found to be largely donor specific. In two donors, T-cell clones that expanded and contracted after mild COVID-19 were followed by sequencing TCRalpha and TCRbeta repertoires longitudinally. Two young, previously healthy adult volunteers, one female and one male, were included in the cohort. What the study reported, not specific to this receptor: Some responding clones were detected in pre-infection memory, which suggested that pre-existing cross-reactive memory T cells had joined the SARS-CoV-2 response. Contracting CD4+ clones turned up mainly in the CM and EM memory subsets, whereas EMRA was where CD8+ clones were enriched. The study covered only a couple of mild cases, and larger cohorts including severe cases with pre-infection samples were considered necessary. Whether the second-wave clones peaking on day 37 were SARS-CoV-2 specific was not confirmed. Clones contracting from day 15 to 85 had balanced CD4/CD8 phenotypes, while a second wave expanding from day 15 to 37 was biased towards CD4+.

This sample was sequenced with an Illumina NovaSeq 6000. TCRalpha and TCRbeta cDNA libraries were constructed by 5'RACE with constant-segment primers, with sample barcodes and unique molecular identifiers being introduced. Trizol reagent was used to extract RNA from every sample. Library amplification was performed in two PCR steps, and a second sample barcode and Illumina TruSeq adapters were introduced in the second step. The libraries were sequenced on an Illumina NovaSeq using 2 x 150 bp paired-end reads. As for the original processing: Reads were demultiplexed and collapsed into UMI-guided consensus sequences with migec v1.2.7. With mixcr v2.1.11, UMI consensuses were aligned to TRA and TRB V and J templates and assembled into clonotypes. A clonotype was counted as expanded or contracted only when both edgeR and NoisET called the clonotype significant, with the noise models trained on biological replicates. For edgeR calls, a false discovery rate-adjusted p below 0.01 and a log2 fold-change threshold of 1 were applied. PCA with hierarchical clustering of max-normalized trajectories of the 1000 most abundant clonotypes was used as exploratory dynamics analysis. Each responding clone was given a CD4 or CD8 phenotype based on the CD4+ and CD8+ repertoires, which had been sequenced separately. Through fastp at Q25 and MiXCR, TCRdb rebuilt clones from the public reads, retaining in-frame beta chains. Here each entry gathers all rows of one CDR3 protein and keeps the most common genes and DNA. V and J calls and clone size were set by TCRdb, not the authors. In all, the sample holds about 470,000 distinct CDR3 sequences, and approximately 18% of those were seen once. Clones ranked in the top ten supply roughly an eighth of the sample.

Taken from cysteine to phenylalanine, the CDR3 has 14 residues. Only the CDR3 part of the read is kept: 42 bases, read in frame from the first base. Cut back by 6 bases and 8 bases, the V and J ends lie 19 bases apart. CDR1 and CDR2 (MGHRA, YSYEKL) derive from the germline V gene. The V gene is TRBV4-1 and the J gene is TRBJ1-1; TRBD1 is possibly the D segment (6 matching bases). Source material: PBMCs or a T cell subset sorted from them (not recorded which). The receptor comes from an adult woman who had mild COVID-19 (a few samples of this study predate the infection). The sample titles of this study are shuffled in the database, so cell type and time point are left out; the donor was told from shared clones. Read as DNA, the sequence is TGCGCCAGCAGGCTCTTGGGGGGCCGCCAAGAAGCTTTCTTT. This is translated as CASRLLGGRQEAFF.